This is a list of T cell receptor beta chains from one sample in a study of beta chain features in type 1 diabetes. Assay: immunoSEQ multiplex PCR; the TCRdb copy retains only in-frame clones and omits some. The profile shows hundreds of thousands of clones, around 13% of them singletons. Material for sequencing was naive CD4+ T cells from blood. Source of these receptors: a man younger than 35 in good health. Each CDR3 is given with its conserved first and last residue. A D gene is named only where the DNA matches it firmly. Clone size is not always given. Where it is, it says once, few, many or a class for expanded clones.

TRBV21-1,NA,NA,TRBJ2-7,CASSKGYGLEGARGADEQYF,TGTGCCAGCAGCAAAGGCTACGGTTTGGAGGGGGCTCGAGGTGCGGACGAGCAGTACTTC
TRBV6-5,few,NA,TRBJ2-7,CASSSSGTSYEQYF,TGTGCCAGCAGTTCCTCCGGGACTTCATACGAGCAGTACTTC
TRBV29-1,NA,TRBD2,TRBJ2-4,CSVELAGGPKNIQYF,TGCAGCGTCGAGCTAGCGGGGGGGCCCAAAAACATTCAGTACTTC
TRBV6-4,NA,TRBD1,TRBJ2-6,CASSEGQGGLAGANVLTF,TGTGCCAGCAGTGAGGGACAGGGTGGCTTAGCTGGGGCCAACGTCCTGACTTTC
TRBV6-6,NA,NA,TRBJ2-1,CASSVRQRDNEQFF,TGTGCCAGCAGTGTGCGACAGCGTGATAACGAGCAGTTCTTC
TRBV7-3,few,TRBD2,TRBJ2-5,CASSNSGKEAQYF,TGTGCCAGCAGCAATAGCGGGAAGGAGGCCCAGTACTTC
TRBV7-9,NA,NA,TRBJ1-1,CASSLQGKATEAFF,TGTGCCAGCAGCTTACAGGGGAAGGCGACTGAAGCTTTCTTT
TRBV7-6,few,TRBD1,TRBJ1-1,CASSLVGQGPPGEAFF,TGTGCCAGCAGCTTAGTGGGACAGGGACCTCCAGGTGAAGCTTTCTTT
TRBV29-1,NA,TRBD1,TRBJ1-1,CSVMTGGNTEAFF,TGCAGCGTCATGACAGGGGGAAACACTGAAGCTTTCTTT
TRBV7-6,NA,NA,TRBJ1-2,CASSLRGYGYTF,TGTGCCAGCAGCTTGAGGGGGTATGGCTACACCTTC
TRBV6-1,NA,NA,TRBJ1-1,CASSEGRANTEAFF,TGTGCCAGCAGTGAAGGGAGGGCGAACACTGAAGCTTTCTTT
TRBV9,NA,TRBD2,TRBJ2-7,CASSESNSGTYEQYF,TGTGCCAGCAGCGAAAGTAATAGCGGGACGTACGAGCAGTACTTC
TRBV15,few,NA,TRBJ1-1,CATSVGSRNTEAFF,TGTGCCACCAGCGTGGGGAGCAGGAACACTGAAGCTTTCTTT
TRBV20-1,NA,NA,TRBJ2-5,CSASKETQYF,TGCAGTGCTAGCAAAGAGACCCAGTACTTC
TRBV15,few,NA,TRBJ1-5,CATSKFGVNQPQHF,TGTGCCACCAGCAAATTCGGGGTGAATCAGCCCCAGCATTTT
TRBV28,NA,TRBD1,TRBJ2-7,CASVGGTGLYEQYF,TGTGCCAGCGTCGGCGGGACAGGACTCTACGAGCAGTACTTC
TRBV7-2,many,TRBD2,TRBJ2-5,CASSVLRGAQETQYF,TGTGCCAGCAGCGTGCTGCGGGGGGCCCAAGAGACCCAGTACTTC
TRBV18,NA,NA,TRBJ1-1,CASSFDRNTEAFF,TGTGCCAGCTCCTTTGACAGGAACACTGAAGCTTTCTTT
TRBV4-3,NA,NA,TRBJ2-4,CASSQTRLAKNIQYF,TGCGCCAGCAGCCAAACCAGATTAGCCAAAAACATTCAGTACTTC
TRBV7-2,few,NA,TRBJ2-7,CASSYRGSSYEQYF,TGTGCCAGCAGCTACCGGGGAAGCTCCTACGAGCAGTACTTC
TRBV5-4,few,TRBD2,TRBJ2-5,CASSLLAGAPETQYF,TGTGCCAGCAGCCTGCTAGCGGGAGCTCCAGAGACCCAGTACTTC
TRBV6-5,NA,NA,TRBJ2-7,CASSTPGQNYEQYF,TGTGCCAGCAGTACTCCAGGACAGAACTACGAGCAGTACTTC
TRBV30,NA,NA,TRBJ1-5,CAWSRSSNQPQHF,TGTGCCTGGAGTCGGAGTAGCAATCAGCCCCAGCATTTT
TRBV19,NA,NA,TRBJ1-2,CASTPLGGLSYGYTF,TGTGCCAGTACTCCTCTGGGGGGGCTGAGTTATGGCTACACCTTC
TRBV21-1,few,NA,TRBJ1-2,CASSNDRAANYGYTF,TGTGCCAGCAGCAACGACAGGGCCGCTAACTATGGCTACACCTTC
TRBV30,few,NA,TRBJ2-1,CAWRSSSYNEQFF,TGTGCCTGGAGAAGTAGCTCCTACAATGAGCAGTTCTTC
TRBV11-1,few,NA,TRBJ1-4,CASTGTSTTNEKLFF,TGTGCCAGCACCGGGACTTCTACAACTAATGAAAAACTGTTTTTT
TRBV29-1,NA,NA,TRBJ1-4,CSVARKLDEKLFF,TGCAGCGTCGCTAGAAAATTAGATGAAAAACTGTTTTTT
TRBV5-1,NA,TRBD2,TRBJ2-1,CASSLPTSGLRDEQFF,TGCGCCAGCAGCCTACCGACTAGCGGGTTAAGGGATGAGCAGTTCTTC
TRBV28,few,TRBD2,TRBJ2-5,CASTSGGKQETQYF,TGTGCCAGTACTAGCGGGGGAAAGCAAGAGACCCAGTACTTC
TRBV9,NA,TRBD1,TRBJ2-7,CASSLYGTGPYEQYF,TGTGCCAGCAGCCTTTACGGGACAGGGCCCTACGAGCAGTACTTC
TRBV6-4,few,NA,TRBJ2-4,CASHTRGNIQYF,TGTGCCAGCCACACAAGGGGCAACATTCAGTACTTC
TRBV19,NA,TRBD2,TRBJ2-1,CASTGTSGSLYEQFF,TGTGCCAGTACCGGGACTAGCGGGAGTCTGTATGAGCAGTTCTTC
TRBV28,NA,NA,TRBJ1-1,CASSTPRGTEAFF,TGTGCCAGCAGTACACCCCGGGGCACTGAAGCTTTCTTT
TRBV9,NA,NA,TRBJ1-1,CASSVGQQNTEAFF,TGTGCCAGCAGCGTTGGACAGCAGAACACTGAAGCTTTCTTT
TRBV7-2,NA,TRBD1,TRBJ2-4,CASSFQGDRVSNIQYF,TGTGCCAGCAGCTTCCAGGGGGATAGGGTTTCGAACATTCAGTACTTC
TRBV5-1,NA,NA,TRBJ1-6,CASSFQVRDSPLHF,TGCGCCAGCAGCTTTCAGGTCAGGGATTCACCCCTCCACTTT
TRBV30,few,NA,TRBJ2-6,CAWSGVGANVLTF,TGTGCCTGGTCCGGGGTCGGGGCCAACGTCCTGACTTTC
TRBV30,few,NA,TRBJ2-3,CAWSRMARDTQYF,TGTGCCTGGAGTAGAATGGCGAGGGATACGCAGTATTTT
TRBV9,NA,NA,TRBJ1-2,CASSVGHQLYGYTF,TGTGCCAGCAGCGTAGGACACCAGCTATATGGCTACACCTTC
TRBV28,NA,NA,TRBJ1-1,CASSPIRQPNTEAFF,TGTGCCAGCAGCCCCATTCGACAGCCGAACACTGAAGCTTTCTTT
TRBV19,few,TRBD1,TRBJ2-5,CASTRTGSETQYF,TGTGCCAGTACTAGGACAGGGTCGGAGACCCAGTACTTC
TRBV27,few,NA,TRBJ2-1,CASSSRFRRTYNEQFF,TGTGCCAGCAGTTCTAGATTCCGGCGGACCTACAATGAGCAGTTCTTC
TRBV6-1,few,TRBD1,TRBJ2-7,CASSDVAFGQGETYEQYF,TGTGCCAGCAGTGACGTTGCCTTTGGACAGGGGGAGACCTACGAGCAGTACTTC
TRBV2,few,NA,TRBJ1-4,CASTERGFSEKLFF,TGTGCCAGCACTGAACGGGGGTTTAGTGAAAAACTGTTTTTT
TRBV1,few,NA,TRBJ1-6,CTSSQPRTGTSYNSPLHF,TGCACCAGCAGCCAACCCCGGACAGGGACATCCTATAATTCACCCCTCCACTTT
TRBV11-1,few,TRBD1,TRBJ1-2,CASSLAGTDNYGYTF,TGTGCCAGCAGCTTAGCCGGGACAGATAACTATGGCTACACCTTC